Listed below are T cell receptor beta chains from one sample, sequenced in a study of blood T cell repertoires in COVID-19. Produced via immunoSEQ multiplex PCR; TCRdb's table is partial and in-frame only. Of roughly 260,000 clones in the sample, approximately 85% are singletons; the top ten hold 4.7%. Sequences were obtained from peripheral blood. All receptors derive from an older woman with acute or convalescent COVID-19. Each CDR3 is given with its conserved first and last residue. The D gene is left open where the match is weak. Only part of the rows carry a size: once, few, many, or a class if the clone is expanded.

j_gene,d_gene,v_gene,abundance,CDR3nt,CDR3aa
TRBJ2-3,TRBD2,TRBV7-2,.,TGTGCCAGCATGCGCACTAGCGTCAGCACAGATACGCAGTATTTT,CASMRTSVSTDTQYF
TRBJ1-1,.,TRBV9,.,TGTGCCAGCACCTGGAGCACTGAAGCTTTCTTT,CASTWSTEAFF
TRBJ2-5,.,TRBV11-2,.,TGTGCCAGCAGCTCATGGGGCTCCGGGCCGAAGGAGACCCAGTACTTC,CASSSWGSGPKETQYF
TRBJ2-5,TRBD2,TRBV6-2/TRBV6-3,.,TGTGCCAGCAGTCGAGCGGGGGTAGAGACCCAGTACTTC,CASSRAGVETQYF
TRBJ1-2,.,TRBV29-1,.,TGCAGCGTTGAAGATCGTAGCAGGGGAATGGATGGCTACACCTTC,CSVEDRSRGMDGYTF
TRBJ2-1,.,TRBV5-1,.,TGCGCCAGCAGCTCCGGAGATCTCTCCTACAATGAGCAGTTCTTC,CASSSGDLSYNEQFF
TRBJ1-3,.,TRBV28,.,TGTGCCAGCACCTTACCCCGGTGGTCTGGAAACACCATATATTTT,CASTLPRWSGNTIYF
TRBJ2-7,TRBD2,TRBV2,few,TGTGCCAGCAGTGGATCACCTAGCGGGGTCTACGAGCAGTACTTC,CASSGSPSGVYEQYF
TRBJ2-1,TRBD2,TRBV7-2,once,TGTGCCAGCAGCGAGCGGGGGGGCTACAATGAGCAGTTCTTC,CASSERGGYNEQFF
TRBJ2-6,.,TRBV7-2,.,TGTGCCAGCAGCTTACAGGGGAGTTCCACTGGGGCCAACGTCCTGACTTTC,CASSLQGSSTGANVLTF
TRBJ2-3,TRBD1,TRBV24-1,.,TGTGCCACCAGTGATCCCCCCGGGACAGGGGGCAACACAGATACGCAGTATTTT,CATSDPPGTGGNTDTQYF
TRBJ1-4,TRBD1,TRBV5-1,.,TGCGCCAGCAGCTTGGGACACTCGGGACAGACAACTAATGAAAAACTGTTTTTT,CASSLGHSGQTTNEKLFF
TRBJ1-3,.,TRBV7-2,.,TGTGCCAGCAGCTTAGTCCCAGCGGGTAGCTCTGGAAACACCATATATTTT,CASSLVPAGSSGNTIYF
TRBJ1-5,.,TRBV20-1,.,TGCAGTGCTAGTGCAGGGGCTTACAATCAGCCCCAGCATTTT,CSASAGAYNQPQHF
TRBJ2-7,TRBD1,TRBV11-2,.,TGTGCCAGCAGCTTTGATCTCGGGACAGGGGCCCACGAGCAGTACTTC,CASSFDLGTGAHEQYF
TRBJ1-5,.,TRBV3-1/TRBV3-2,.,TGTGCCAGCAGCCAATTTATTGGGAGTCAGCCCCAGCATTTT,CASSQFIGSQPQHF
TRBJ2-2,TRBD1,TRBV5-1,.,TGCGCCAGCACCGGACAGGGGCTCACCGGGGAGCTGTTTTTT,CASTGQGLTGELFF
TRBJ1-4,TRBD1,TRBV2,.,TGTGCCAGCAGTGAGCAGGGGGCGATTGTTAATGAAAAACTGTTTTTT,CASSEQGAIVNEKLFF
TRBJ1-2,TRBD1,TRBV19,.,TGTGCCAGTGATTCGGGACAGGGCCTTTACTATGGCTACACCTTC,CASDSGQGLYYGYTF
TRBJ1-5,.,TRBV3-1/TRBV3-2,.,TGTGCCAGCAGCCTAGGGACATATAGCAATCAGCCCCAGCATTTT,CASSLGTYSNQPQHF
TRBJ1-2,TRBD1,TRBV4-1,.,TGCGCCAGCAGCCAGGGACAGGGAGGGATTAACTATGGCTACACCTTC,CASSQGQGGINYGYTF
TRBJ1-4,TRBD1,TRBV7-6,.,TGTGCCAGCAGCTTAGGGGGACAGGGAGGAGAAAAACTGTTTTTT,CASSLGGQGGEKLFF
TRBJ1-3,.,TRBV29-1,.,TGCAGCGTTCTTGGATTGGGCGAAGAGACCATATATTTT,CSVLGLGEETIYF
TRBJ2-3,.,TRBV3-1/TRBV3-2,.,TGTGCCAGCAGCCAAGATCCAAAGCGGACAGATACGCAGTATTTT,CASSQDPKRTDTQYF
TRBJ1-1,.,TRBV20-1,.,TGCAGTGCTGGGGGGGCTTTCTTT,CSAGGAFF
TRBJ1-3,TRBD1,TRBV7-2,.,TGTGCCAGCAGCTTAAGCGCAGGGGGGTCTGGAAACACCATATATTTT,CASSLSAGGSGNTIYF
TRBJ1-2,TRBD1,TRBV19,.,TGTGCCAGTAGTACCCGAGGACAGGGGGACTATGGCTACACCTTC,CASSTRGQGDYGYTF
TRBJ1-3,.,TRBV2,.,TGTGCCAGCAGTGTTGGGGAGGGGGAGATTGGAAACACCATATATTTT,CASSVGEGEIGNTIYF
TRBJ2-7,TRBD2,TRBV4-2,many,TGTGCCAGCAGCCAAGGTGGGACTAGCGGCGCTCGGCCCTACTACGAGCAGTACTTC,CASSQGGTSGARPYYEQYF